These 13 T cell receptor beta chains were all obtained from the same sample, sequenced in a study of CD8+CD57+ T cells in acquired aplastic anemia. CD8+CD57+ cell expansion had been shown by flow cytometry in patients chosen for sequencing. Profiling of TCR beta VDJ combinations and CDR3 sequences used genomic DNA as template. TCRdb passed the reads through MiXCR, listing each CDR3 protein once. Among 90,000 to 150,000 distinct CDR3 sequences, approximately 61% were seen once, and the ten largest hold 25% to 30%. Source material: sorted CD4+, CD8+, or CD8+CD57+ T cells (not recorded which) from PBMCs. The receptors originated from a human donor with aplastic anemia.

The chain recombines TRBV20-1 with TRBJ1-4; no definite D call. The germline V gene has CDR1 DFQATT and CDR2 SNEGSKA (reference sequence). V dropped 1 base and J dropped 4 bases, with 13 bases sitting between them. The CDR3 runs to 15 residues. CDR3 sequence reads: CSARGLAAFNEKLFF. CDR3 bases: TGCAGTGCTAGAGGCCTAGCGGCCTTTAATGAAAAACTGTTTTTT.

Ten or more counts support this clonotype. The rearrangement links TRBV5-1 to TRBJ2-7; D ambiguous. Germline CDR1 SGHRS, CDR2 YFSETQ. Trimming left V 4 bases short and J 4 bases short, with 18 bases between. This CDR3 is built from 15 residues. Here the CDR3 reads CASSTETWELYEQYF. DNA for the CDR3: TGCGCCAGCAGCACGGAGACGTGGGAACTTTACGAGCAGTACTTC.

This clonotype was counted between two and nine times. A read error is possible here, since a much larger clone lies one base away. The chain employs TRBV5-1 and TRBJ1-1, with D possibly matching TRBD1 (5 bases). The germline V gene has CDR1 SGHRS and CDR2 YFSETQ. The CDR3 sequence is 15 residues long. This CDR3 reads CASSLEQGMNIEAFF. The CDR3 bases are TGCGCCAGCAGCTTGGAGCAGGGCATGAACATTGAAGCTTTCTTT. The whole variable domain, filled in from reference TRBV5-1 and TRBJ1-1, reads KAGVTQTPRYLIKTRGQQVTLSCSPISGHRSVSWYQQTPGQGLQFLFEYFSETQRNKGNFPGRFSGRQFSNSRSEMNVSTLELGDSALYLCASSLEQGMNIEAFFGQGTRLTVV.

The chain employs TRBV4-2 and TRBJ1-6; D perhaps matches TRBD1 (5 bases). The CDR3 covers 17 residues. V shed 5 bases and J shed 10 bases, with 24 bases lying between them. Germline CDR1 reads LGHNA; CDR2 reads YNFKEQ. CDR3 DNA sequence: TGTGCCAGCAGCGACGCGGGGGGGACGGCCACCAGGTCACCCCTCCACTTT. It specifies CASSDAGGTATRSPLHF.

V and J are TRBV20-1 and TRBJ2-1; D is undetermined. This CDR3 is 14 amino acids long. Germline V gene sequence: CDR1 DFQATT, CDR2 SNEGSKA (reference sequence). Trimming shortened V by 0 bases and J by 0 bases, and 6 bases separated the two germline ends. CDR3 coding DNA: TGCAGTGCTAGAGACTGGGTCTCCTACAATGAGCAGTTCTTC. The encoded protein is CSARDWVSYNEQFF.

The chain's CDR3 is CASSLGGSPLHF. DNA of the CDR3: TGTGCCAGCAGCTTAGGTGGCTCACCCCTCCACTTT. The chain recombines TRBV7-6 with TRBJ1-6; D not certain. The CDR3 runs to 12 residues. The ends were cut back, 1 base at V and 10 bases at J, with 5 bases in the middle. Germline CDR1 SGHVS, CDR2 FNYEAQ.

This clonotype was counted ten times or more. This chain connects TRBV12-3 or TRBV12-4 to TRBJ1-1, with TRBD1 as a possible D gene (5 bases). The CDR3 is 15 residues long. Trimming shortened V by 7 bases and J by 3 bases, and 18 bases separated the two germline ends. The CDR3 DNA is TGTGCCAGCACCCCGAGGGACGCTCGGTACACTGAAGCTTTCTTT. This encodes CASTPRDARYTEAFF.

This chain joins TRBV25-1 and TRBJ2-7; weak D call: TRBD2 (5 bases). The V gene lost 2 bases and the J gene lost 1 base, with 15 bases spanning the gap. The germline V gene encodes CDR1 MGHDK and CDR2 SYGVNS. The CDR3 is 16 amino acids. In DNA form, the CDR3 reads TGTGCCAGCAGTGAACTCCCCGATGAGGGTTCCTACGAGCAGTACTTC. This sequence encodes CASSELPDEGSYEQYF.

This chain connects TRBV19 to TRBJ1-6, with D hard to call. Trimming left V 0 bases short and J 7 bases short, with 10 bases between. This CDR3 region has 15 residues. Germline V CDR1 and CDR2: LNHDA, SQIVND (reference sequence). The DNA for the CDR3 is TGTGCCAGTAGTATAGACGGGGTTGGAAATTCACCCCTCCACTTT. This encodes CASSIDGVGNSPLHF.

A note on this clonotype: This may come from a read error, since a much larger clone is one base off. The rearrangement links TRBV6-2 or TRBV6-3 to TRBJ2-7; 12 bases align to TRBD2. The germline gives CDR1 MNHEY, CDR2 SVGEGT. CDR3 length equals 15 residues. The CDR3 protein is CTSRVRTSGAYEQYF. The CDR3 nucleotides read TGTACCAGCAGAGTTCGGACTAGCGGGGCGTACGAGCAGTACTTC.

The CDR3 spells CSASPPWGGETQYF. The CDR3 coding sequence is TGCAGTGCTAGCCCACCGTGGGGGGGAGAGACCCAGTACTTC. The chain is built from TRBV20-1 and TRBJ2-5, with TRBD2 identical over 7 bases. Germline assignment: CDR1 DFQATT and CDR2 SNEGSKA (reference sequence). V was pared by 3 bases and J by 4 bases, with 8 bases of the junction left unmatched. CDR3 length equals 14 residues.

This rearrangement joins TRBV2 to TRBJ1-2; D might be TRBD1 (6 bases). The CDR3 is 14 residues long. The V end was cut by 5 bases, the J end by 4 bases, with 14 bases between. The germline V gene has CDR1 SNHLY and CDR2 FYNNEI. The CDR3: CASSPQETGYGYTF. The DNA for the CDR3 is TGTGCCAGCAGTCCTCAAGAGACAGGCTATGGCTACACCTTC.

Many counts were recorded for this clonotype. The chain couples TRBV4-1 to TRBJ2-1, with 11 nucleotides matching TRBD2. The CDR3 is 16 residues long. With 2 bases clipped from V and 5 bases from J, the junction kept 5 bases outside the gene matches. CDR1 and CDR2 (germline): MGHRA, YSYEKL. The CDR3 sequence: CASSQQLAGADNEQFF. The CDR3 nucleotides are TGCGCCAGCAGCCAACAACTAGCGGGAGCCGACAATGAGCAGTTCTTC.